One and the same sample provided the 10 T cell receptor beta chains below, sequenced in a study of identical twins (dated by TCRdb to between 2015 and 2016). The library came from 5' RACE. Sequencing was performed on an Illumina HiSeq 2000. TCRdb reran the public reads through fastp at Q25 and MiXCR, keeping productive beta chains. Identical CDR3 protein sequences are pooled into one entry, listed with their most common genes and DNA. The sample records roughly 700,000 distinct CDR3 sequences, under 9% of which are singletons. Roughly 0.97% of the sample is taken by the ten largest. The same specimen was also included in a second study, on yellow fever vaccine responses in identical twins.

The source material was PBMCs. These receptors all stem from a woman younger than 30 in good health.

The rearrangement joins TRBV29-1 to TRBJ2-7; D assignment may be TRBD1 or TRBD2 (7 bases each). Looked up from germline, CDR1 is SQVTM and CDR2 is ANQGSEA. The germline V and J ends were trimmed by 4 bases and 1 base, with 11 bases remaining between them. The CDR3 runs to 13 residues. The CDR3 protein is CSVGGGQSYEQYF. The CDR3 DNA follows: TGCAGCGTTGGGGGGGGACAGTCCTACGAGCAGTACTTC.

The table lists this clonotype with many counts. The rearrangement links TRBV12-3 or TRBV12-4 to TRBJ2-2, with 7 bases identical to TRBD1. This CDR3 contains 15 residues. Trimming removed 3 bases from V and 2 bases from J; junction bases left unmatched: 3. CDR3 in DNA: TGTGCCAGCAGTTTGGACAGGATAAACACCGGGGAGCTGTTTTTT. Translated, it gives CASSLDRINTGELFF.

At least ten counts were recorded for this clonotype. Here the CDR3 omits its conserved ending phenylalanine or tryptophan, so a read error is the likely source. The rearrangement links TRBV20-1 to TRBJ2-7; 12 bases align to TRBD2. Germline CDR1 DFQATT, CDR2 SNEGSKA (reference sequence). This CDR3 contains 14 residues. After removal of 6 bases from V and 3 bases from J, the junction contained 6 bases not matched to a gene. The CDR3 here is CSASLAGGHYEQYS. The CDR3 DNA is TGCAGTGCATCACTAGCGGGGGGCCACTACGAGCAGTACTCC.

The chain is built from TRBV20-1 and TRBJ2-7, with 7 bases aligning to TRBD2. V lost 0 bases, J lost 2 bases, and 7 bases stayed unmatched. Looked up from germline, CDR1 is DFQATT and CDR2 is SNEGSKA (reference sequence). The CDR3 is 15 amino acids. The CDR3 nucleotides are TGCAGTGCTAGAGATCTCCTAGCGGATCCCTACGAGCAGTACTTC. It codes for CSARDLLADPYEQYF.

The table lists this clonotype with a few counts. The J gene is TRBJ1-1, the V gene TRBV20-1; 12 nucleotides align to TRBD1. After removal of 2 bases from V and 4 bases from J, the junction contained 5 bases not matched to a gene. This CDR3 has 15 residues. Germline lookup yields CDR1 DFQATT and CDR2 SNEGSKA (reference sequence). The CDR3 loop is CSARKPGQGATEAFF. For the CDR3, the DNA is TGCAGTGCTAGAAAACCGGGACAGGGGGCCACTGAAGCTTTCTTT.

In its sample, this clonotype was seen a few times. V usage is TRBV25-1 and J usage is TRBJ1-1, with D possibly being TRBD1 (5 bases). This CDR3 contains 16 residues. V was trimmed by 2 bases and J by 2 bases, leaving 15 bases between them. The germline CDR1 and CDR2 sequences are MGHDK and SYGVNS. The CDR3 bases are TGTGCCAGCAGTGAAACGGGGACTAACGGTAACACTGAAGCTTTCTTT. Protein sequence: CASSETGTNGNTEAFF.

In DNA, the CDR3 is TGTGCCACCATTTCTTTTCTTGGCACTGAGCAGTTCTTC. As protein: CATISFLGTEQFF. The gene calls are TRBV15 and TRBJ2-1; no clear D. Germline loops: CDR1 LNHNV, CDR2 YYDKDF (reference sequence). V lost 7 bases and J lost 9, with 16 bases in between. This CDR3 is built from 13 residues.

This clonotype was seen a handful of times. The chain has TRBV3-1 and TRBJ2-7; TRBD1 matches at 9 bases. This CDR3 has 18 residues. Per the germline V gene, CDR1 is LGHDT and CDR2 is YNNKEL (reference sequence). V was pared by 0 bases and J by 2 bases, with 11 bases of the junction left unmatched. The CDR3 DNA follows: TGTGCCAGCAGCCAAGATCTTAGATCGGGACAGGGTCCCTACGAGCAGTACTTC. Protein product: CASSQDLRSGQGPYEQYF.

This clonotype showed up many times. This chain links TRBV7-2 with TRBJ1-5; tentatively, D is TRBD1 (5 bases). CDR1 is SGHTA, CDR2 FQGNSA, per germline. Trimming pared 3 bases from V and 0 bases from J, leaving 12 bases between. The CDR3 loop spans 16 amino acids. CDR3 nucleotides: TGTGCCAGCAGCTTTGGGGCAGCTAATAGCAATCAGCCCCAGCATTTT. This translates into CASSFGAANSNQPQHF.

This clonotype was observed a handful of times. Written as DNA, the CDR3 is TGTGCCAGCAGTTTCTCGCCAGGGGGGGCCTACAATGAGCAGTTCTTC. Amino acid sequence: CASSFSPGGAYNEQFF. This rearrangement joins TRBV27 to TRBJ2-1, with D perhaps assigned TRBD1 or TRBD2 (7 bases each). V dropped 3 bases and J dropped 2 bases, with 14 bases sitting between them. CDR3 length equals 16 residues. The V gene's germline CDR1 is MNHEY and CDR2 SMNVEV (reference sequence).